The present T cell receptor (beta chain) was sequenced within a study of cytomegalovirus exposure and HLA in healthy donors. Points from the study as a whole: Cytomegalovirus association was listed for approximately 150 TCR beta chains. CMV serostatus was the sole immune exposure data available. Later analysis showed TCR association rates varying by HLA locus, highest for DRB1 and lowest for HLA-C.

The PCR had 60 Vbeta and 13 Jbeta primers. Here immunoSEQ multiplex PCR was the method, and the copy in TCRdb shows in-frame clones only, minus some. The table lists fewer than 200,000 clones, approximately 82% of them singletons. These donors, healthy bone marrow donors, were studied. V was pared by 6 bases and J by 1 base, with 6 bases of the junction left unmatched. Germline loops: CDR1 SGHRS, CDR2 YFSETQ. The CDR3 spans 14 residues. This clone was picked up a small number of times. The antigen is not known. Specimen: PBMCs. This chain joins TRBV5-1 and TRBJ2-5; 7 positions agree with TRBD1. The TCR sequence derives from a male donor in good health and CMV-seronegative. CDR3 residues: CASTRGNLQETQYF. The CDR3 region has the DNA TGCGCCAGCACCAGGGGGAACCTCCAAGAGACCCAGTACTTC.